This TCR beta chain was observed in a study of T cell responses to AZD1222 COVID-19 vaccine. Study summary: Pooled samples include second doses given at about 4 or 12 weeks. Study-level points and caveats: The repertoires were collected only after the peak T cell response. Donor demographics were predominantly white British with a female majority; clonal diversity may be underestimated.

The method was immunoSEQ multiplex PCR; TCRdb's version includes in-frame clones alone and lacks a portion of them. The table shows 87,000 or so clones, with 85% to 90% occurring only once. CDR1 is SGHRS and CDR2 is YFSETQ in the germline V gene. J gave up 2 bases and V 0 bases, and 12 bases lay outside the gene matches. The CDR3 has 18 amino acids. Of note for this clone: Its target is not known.

The sequences come from peripheral blood, collected on day 0 of AZD1222 vaccination. The sequence derives from an adult in good health. The genes are TRBV5-1 and TRBJ1-1; TRBD1 matches at 8 bases. In DNA form, the CDR3 reads TGCGCCAGCAGCTTGGATCTCAGGGGGCGATTGCCTAACACTGAAGCTTTCTTT. Its protein product is CASSLDLRGRLPNTEAFF.